Included here is one T cell receptor (beta chain) sequence, with context. Which antigen it targets is not known. Base qualities were left out, and no much larger clone turns up one base away. Whole blood was collected in K2EDTA tubes by collaborating institutions according to the institutions' own protocols. For TCRbeta analysis, collaborator samples were shipped as frozen whole blood, as isolated PBMCs, or as DNA extracted from either sample type. The immunoSEQ Assay, a bias-controlled multiplex PCR, was used to amplify TCRbeta CDR3 regions from genomic DNA. Processing in the source paper ran as follows. The number of nucleated cells in each sample was estimated by amplification of reference gene primers within the assay. Sequence reads were collapsed and filtered to measure the absolute abundance of every unique TCRbeta CDR3 rearrangement. For each sample, productive Simpson clonality was calculated by taking the square root of Simpson's diversity index across productive rearrangements. TCRdb took over this immuneACCESS table, retaining in-frame rearrangements with V and J assigned. Such tables are incomplete; in checked studies, under half of the missing clones stem from an unresolved V gene, and the remainder is unexplained. That table furnishes V, J and clone size, whereas the DNA furnished D and trimming. The sample table contains over 40,000 clones; only one count was recorded for 70% to 85% of them. The top ten clonotypes cover about 2.5% of the sample.

The CDR3 runs 17 residues from the cysteine to the phenylalanine. Just the 51-base CDR3 DNA is kept, in frame starting at base 1. Trimming removed 0 bases from V and 0 bases from J, leaving 13 bases between the germline ends. The data derive from a study of blood T cell repertoires in COVID-19 (dated by TCRdb to 2019 to 2021). About the full investigation: Collaborator samples came from the United States, Italy and Spain and covered acute and convalescent phases of COVID-19. The material from the prospective study consisted of cDNA or gDNA derived from T cells, B-cell-depleted T cells, or PBMCs. Deeply sampled blood TCRbeta repertoires from subjects exposed to, actively infected with, or recovered from COVID-19 were included in the dataset. The repertoires were released in a freely available public database meant as a resource for research on the immune response to SARS-CoV-2. Samples were obtained from the ongoing ImmuneRACE study (first 160 participants) and from approximately 1,200 subjects provided by 6 global collaborators. Sample metadata almost always included a de-identified subject ID, COVID-19 status, age in years and sex. HLA class I and class II types, where available, came from metadata supplied by the sample provider rather than from assay-based typing. The study at large found these results: Clinical and demographic metadata were provided uncurated, with the amount varying by source and participant.

The chain couples TRBV5-3 to TRBJ2-1; the D gene remains uncertain. TRBV5-3 is recorded as an ORF, its role being uncertain. This TCR was sampled from a woman in her sixties with acute or convalescent COVID-19. Sequences were obtained from peripheral blood. The DNA is TGTGCCAGAAGCTTGGCCCTACTTCTGAGCTCCTACAATGAGCAGTTCTTC. It codes for CARSLALLLSSYNEQFF.